This TCR beta chain was sequenced for a study of molecular identifiers for immune sequencing clone quantification (dated by TCRdb to 2016 to 2019). A note on the overall study: For a replicate experiment, the RNA from either 20,000 or 100,000 naive CD8 T cells was divided into five aliquots, and four of those aliquots went on to sequencing. This methods study benchmarked molecular-identifier clustering-based TCR repertoire sequencing (MIDCIRS) and TCR RNA copy counting, using CD8 T cells to do so. Overall study results and their limits: Spiked-in Jurkat TCR RNA equal to a single cell's worth was reported to be detectable even within 1,100,000 naive CD8 T cells. When barcode sub-clustering was omitted, TCR diversity was inflated by chimeric consensus sequences, with chimeras reaching as high as 47%. The naive libraries included spiked-in Jurkat TCR RNA (10 copies' worth), and this RNA is not part of the donor repertoire. Identical TCR molecules sharing a barcode could cause highly expanded clone sizes to be underestimated. Modeling gave about three recovered TCR RNA copies per cell versus 8 to 10 by digital PCR, implying roughly 30% capture efficiency. In CMV-specific effector cells, clones with more than 20 RNA copies contained over 99% of molecules, whereas in naive cells such clones contained under 1% of molecules.

The library was generated by PCR. Instrument used: NextSeq 500. Bulk TCR libraries were prepared as previously described, using TCR primers listed in Table S5. Total RNA was purified with the Qiagen AllPrep DNA/RNA kit. Reads from multiple sequencing runs of the same library were pooled before analysis. The authors' analysis ran thus. Reads were retained only if their TCR constant sequence matched exactly, and those retained reads were trimmed to 150 nt and grouped according to their 12-nt molecular barcodes. Reads inside each barcode group were sub-clustered using a 15% Levenshtein threshold, and a quality-weighted consensus sequence was constructed for each RNA molecule. Non-functional sequences were discarded, and so were lower-count sequences lying one edit away from another sequence. Based on fitting two negative binomial distributions, any barcode sub-cluster with under 20% of the maximum read count was discarded. TCRdb reprocessing: public reads trimmed at Q25 with fastp, clones called with MiXCR, in-frame beta chains kept. Rows are unified per CDR3 protein, each entry keeping the most common DNA and genes. The V and J calls, along with clone size, are taken from TCRdb and not from the paper's own processing. A total of roughly 40,000 distinct CDR3 sequences appear in this sample, 20% to 25% of them only once. Clones ranked in the top ten supply around 0.96% of the sample.

This clonotype was observed at least ten times. The antigen this receptor binds is unknown. Per-base qualities were not stored, and no clone one base away is much larger. The germline V gene (reference sequence) specifies DFQATT as CDR1 and SNEGSKA as CDR2. Germline trimming: 0 bases from V, 6 bases from J; junction bases outside gene matches: 16. Inclusive of the bounding cysteine and phenylalanine, the CDR3 is 17 residues long. The retained sequence is limited to the CDR3, 51 bases, with the frame set at the first base. Libraries of naive CD8 T cells were built from about 20,000 to 1,000,000 sorted cells, with 10%, 30% or 50% of the purified RNA used. Naive CD8 T cells, defined as CD8+CD4-CCR7+CD45RA+, were FACS-sorted into RLT Plus buffer on a BD FACSAria II. More than 8 TCR copies' worth of Jurkat RNA were spiked into about 20,000-1,100,000 naive CD8 T cell samples to test detection sensitivity. Enrichment of CD8 T cells was done with RosetteSep CD8+ T Cell Enrichment Cocktail plus Ficoll-Paque, and ACK red cell lysis came afterward.

The receptor chain draws on TRBV20-1 and TRBJ2-7, and TRBD2 matches 8 of the central bases. The sequenced sample consisted of naive CD8+ T cells from blood, with Jurkat cell RNA spiked in. The cell subset or site label here, explained by the study, means: FACS-sorted CD8+CD4-CCR7+CD45RA+ naive T cells. This TCR derives from a human donor in good health. Some libraries in this study had Jurkat cell RNA spiked in. This receptor carries the CDR3 CSARDFGSVGLAFEQYF. The nucleotide sequence is TGCAGTGCTAGAGATTTTGGCTCGGTAGGACTAGCTTTCGAGCAGTACTTC.